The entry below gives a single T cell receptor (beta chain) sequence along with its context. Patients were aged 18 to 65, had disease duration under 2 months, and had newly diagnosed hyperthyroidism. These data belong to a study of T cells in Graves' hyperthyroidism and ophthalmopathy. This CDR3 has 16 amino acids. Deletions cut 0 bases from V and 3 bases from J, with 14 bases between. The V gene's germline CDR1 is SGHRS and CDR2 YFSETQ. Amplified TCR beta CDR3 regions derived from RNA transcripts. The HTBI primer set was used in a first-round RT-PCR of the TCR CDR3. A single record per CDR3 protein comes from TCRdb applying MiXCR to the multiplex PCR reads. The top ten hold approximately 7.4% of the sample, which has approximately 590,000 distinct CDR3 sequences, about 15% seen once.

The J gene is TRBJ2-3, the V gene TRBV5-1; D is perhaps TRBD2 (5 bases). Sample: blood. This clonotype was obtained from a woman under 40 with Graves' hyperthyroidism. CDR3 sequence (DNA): TGCGCCAGCAGCTTGGCCAACGGGGTTGTGACAGATACGCAGTATTTT. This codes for CASSLANGVVTDTQYF.